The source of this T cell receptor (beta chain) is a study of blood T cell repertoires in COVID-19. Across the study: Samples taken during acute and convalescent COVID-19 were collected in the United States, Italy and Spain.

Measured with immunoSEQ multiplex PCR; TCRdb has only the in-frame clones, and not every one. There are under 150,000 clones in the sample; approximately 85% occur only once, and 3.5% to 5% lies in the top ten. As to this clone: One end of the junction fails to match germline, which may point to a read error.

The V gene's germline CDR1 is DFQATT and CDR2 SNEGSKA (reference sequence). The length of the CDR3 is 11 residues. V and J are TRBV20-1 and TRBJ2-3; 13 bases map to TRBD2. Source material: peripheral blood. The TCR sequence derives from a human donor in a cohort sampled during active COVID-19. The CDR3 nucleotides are TGCAGTGCTATGACTAGCGGGAGGTTCCGATTT. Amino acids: CSAMTSGRFRF.